This T cell receptor (beta chain) is from a study of T cells in Graves' hyperthyroidism and ophthalmopathy. Notes on the study in general: Blood shared most expanded thyroid clonotypes above 0.001. Median prediction lead before ophthalmopathy onset was 5.5 to 7 months with the model.

RNA transcripts provided the source from which TCR beta CDR3 regions were amplified. Researchers ran a first-round RT-PCR on the TCR CDR3 using the HTBI primer set. TCRdb reprocessed the multiplex PCR reads via MiXCR and lists one record per CDR3 protein. The data contain 500,000 to 800,000 distinct CDR3 sequences, roughly 15% of them singletons. Comments on this clonotype: The antigen is undetermined.

J lost 7 bases, V lost 8 bases, and 4 bases had no gene match. This CDR3 is 12 amino acids long. The V gene's germline CDR1 is ENHRY and CDR2 SYGVKD. Exclusions: uncontrolled infection, other autoimmune disease, pregnancy, lactation. The rearrangement links TRBV10-3 to TRBJ2-1; 8 positions match TRBD2. The sequence came from a woman in her 50s with Graves' ophthalmopathy. What was sequenced was blood. The CDR3 DNA follows: TGTGCCATCGGGGTAGCGGGAAATGAGCAGTTCTTC. It encodes CAIGVAGNEQFF.